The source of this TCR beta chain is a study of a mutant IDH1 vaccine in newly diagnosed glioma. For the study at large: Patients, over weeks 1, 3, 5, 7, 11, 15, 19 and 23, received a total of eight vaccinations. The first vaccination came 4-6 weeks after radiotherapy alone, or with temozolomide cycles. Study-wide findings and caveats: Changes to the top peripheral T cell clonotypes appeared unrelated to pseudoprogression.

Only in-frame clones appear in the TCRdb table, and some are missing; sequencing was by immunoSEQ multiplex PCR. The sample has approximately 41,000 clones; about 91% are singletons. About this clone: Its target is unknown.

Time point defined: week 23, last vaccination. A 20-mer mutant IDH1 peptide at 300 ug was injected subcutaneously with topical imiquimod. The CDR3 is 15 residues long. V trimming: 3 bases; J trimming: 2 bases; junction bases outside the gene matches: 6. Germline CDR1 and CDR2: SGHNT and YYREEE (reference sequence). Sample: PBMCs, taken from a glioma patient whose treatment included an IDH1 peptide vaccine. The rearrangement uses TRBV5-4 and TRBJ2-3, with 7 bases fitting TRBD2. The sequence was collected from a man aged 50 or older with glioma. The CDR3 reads CASSYGTTATDTQYF. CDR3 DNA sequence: TGTGCCAGCAGCTACGGGACTACCGCCACAGATACGCAGTATTTT.